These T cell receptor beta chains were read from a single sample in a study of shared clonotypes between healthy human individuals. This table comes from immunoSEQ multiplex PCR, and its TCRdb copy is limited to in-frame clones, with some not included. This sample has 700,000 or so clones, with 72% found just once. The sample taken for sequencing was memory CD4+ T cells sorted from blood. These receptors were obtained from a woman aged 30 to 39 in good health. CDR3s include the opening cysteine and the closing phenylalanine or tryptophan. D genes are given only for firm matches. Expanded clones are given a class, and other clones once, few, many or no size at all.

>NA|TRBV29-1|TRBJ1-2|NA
CSITGQYNSNYGYTF
TGCAGCATTACGGGGCAGTATAATTCTAACTATGGCTACACCTTC
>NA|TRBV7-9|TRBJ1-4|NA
CASSFAGRQATNEKLFF
TGTGCCAGCAGCTTCGCGGGAAGGCAGGCAACTAATGAAAAACTGTTTTTT
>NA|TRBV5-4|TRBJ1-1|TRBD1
CASSADRGRAFF
TGTGCCAGCAGCGCTGACAGGGGAAGGGCTTTCTTT
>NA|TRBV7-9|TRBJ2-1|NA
CASSLVVSWEVGNEQFF
TGTGCCAGCAGCTTAGTGGTGTCGTGGGAGGTGGGGAATGAGCAGTTCTTC
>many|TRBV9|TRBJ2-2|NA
CASSVAYPGQLVTGELFF
TGTGCCAGCAGCGTAGCCTACCCCGGACAGCTAGTCACCGGGGAGCTGTTTTTT
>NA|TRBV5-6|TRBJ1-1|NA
CASSPSGKRYEAFF
TGTGCCAGCAGCCCGAGCGGGAAGCGTTATGAAGCTTTCTTT
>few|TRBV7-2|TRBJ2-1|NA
CASSPRRENEQFF
TGTGCCAGCAGCCCTAGACGGGAGAATGAGCAGTTCTTC
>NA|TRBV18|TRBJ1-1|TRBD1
CASSQGQETEAFF
TGTGCCAGCTCACAGGGACAGGAGACTGAAGCTTTCTTT
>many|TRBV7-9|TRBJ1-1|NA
CASSSFRGRDTEAFF
TGTGCCAGCAGCTCGTTTCGGGGGCGAGACACTGAAGCTTTCTTT
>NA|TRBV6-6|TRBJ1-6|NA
CASSYPGGGIGSPLHF
TGTGCCAGCAGTTACCCTGGGGGGGGCATTGGCTCACCCCTCCACTTT
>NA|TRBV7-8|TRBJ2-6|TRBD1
CASSFDRAGANVLTF
TGTGCCAGCAGCTTCGACAGGGCTGGGGCCAACGTCCTGACTTTC
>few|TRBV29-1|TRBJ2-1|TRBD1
CSVEGYLGTGGLEQFF
TGCAGCGTTGAAGGATACCTCGGGACAGGGGGCCTTGAGCAGTTCTTC
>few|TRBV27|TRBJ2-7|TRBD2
CASRLAGDSYEQYF
TGTGCCAGCAGGCTAGCGGGAGACTCCTACGAGCAGTACTTC
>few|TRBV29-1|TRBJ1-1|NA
CSVDTGRNTEAFF
TGCAGCGTTGATACCGGGCGGAACACTGAAGCTTTCTTT
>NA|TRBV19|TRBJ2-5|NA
CASSIGSQETQYF
TGTGCCAGTAGTATCGGGAGTCAAGAGACCCAGTACTTC
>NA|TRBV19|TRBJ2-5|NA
CASRRTDKETQYF
TGTGCCAGTAGGAGGACGGATAAAGAGACCCAGTACTTC
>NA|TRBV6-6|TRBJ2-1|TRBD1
CASSRQGGGDEQFF
TGTGCCAGCAGCCGACAGGGTGGTGGCGATGAGCAGTTCTTC
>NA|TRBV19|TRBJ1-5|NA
CASSISAARAINQPQHF
TGTGCCAGTAGTATCTCAGCTGCCAGGGCGATCAATCAGCCCCAGCATTTT
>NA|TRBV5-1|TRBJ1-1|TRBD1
CASSKGTGTGGPLNTEAFF
TGCGCCAGCAGCAAGGGTACCGGGACAGGGGGGCCTCTGAACACTGAAGCTTTCTTT
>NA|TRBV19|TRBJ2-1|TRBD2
CASSPGLAGAGEQFF
TGTGCCAGTAGTCCGGGACTAGCGGGAGCGGGTGAGCAGTTCTTC
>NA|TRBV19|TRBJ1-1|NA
CASSIDFRDGEAFF
TGTGCCAGTAGTATAGATTTTCGAGATGGTGAAGCTTTCTTT
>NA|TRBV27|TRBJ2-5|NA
CASKYRVDQETQYF
TGTGCCAGCAAATACAGGGTCGACCAAGAGACCCAGTACTTC
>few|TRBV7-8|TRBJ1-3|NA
CASSPNPRTISGNTIYF
TGTGCCAGCAGCCCCAATCCCCGGACCATCTCTGGAAACACCATATATTTT
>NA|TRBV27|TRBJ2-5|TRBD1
CASKPAWTGSPVETQYF
TGTGCCAGCAAACCCGCCTGGACAGGGTCCCCTGTGGAGACCCAGTACTTC
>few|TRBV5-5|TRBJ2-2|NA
CASSFRAGELFF
TGTGCCAGCAGCTTTAGGGCCGGGGAGCTGTTTTTT
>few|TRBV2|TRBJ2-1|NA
CASNQTPYNEQFF
TGTGCCAGCAACCAGACCCCCTACAATGAGCAGTTCTTC
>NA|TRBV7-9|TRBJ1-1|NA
CASSLGAGPNEAFF
TGTGCCAGCAGCTTAGGGGCCGGGCCTAATGAAGCTTTCTTT